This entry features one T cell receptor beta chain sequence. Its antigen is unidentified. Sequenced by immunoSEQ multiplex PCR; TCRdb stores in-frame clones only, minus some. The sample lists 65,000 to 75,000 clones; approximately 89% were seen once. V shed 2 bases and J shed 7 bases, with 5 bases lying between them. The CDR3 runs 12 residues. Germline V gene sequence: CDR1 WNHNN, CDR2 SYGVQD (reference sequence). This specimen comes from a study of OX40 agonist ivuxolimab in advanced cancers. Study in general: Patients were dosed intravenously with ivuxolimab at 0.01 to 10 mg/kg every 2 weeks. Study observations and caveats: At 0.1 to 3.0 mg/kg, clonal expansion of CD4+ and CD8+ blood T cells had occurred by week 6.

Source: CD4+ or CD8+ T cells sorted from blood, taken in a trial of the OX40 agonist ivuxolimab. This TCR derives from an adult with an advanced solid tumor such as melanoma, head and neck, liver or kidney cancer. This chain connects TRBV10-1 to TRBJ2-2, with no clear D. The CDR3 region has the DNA TGCGCCAGCAGTGAGATGTTCGGGGAGCTGTTTTTT. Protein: CASSEMFGELFF.